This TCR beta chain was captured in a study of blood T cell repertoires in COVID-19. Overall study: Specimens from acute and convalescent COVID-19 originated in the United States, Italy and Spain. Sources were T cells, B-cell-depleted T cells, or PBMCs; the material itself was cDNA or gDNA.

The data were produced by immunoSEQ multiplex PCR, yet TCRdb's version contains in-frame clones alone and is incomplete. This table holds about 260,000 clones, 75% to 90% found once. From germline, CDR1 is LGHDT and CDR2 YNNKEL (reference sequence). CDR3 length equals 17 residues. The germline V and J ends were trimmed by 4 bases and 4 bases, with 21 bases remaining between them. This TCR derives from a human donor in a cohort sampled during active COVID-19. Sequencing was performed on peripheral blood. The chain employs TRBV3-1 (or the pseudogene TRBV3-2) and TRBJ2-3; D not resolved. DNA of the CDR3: TGTGCCAGCAGCCGCCGCCCATTACTAAGTTCCTCAGATACGCAGTATTTT. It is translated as CASSRRPLLSSSDTQYF.